Listed here is a single TCR beta chain. Libraries were prepared by immunoSEQ multiplex PCR; TCRdb keeps only in-frame clonotypes and omits some of them. Seen here are some 250,000 clones, about 86% observed once, and the top ten hold 3%. These data are taken from a study of blood T cell repertoires in COVID-19. CDR3 length: 11 residues. Trimming took off 10 bases at V and 6 bases at J, with 9 bases between the two ends. Germline CDR1 ENHRY, CDR2 SYGVKD. The TCR comes from a woman aged 25 to 39 who had recovered from COVID-19. The chain combines TRBV10-3 with TRBJ2-2; no clear D gene. Sequenced material: peripheral blood. The CDR3 DNA follows: TGTGCCACCCAGGTTTCCGGGGAGCTGTTTTTT. This codes for CATQVSGELFF.